This TCR beta chain was sequenced for a study of cytomegalovirus exposure and HLA in healthy donors. As for this clone: Its antigen is as yet unknown.

Findings and limits, study-wide: Earlier analysis found most TCR beta V segments productive about 90% or about 30% of the time. Analysis performed later found approximately 17,000 TCR beta sequences associated with HLA alleles at 0.05 false discovery rate.

Amplification used 60 Vbeta primers and 13 Jbeta primers. Profiling relied on immunoSEQ multiplex PCR, and the TCRdb table lists in-frame clones only, not all of them. The table has 100,000 to 150,000 clones, over 70% seen once. This TCR came from a woman aged 18 to 35 in good health and CMV-seronegative. Specimen: PBMCs.

The CDR3 protein is CASSHDLTSAIGELFF. The CDR3 DNA reads TGTGCCAGCAGTCATGATCTGACTAGCGCGATCGGGGAGCTGTTTTTT. V gene TRBV27 combines with J gene TRBJ2-2, with TRBD2 matching over 8 bases. The CDR3 is 16 amino acids. V lost 5 bases and J lost 7; bases outside the gene matches: 12. CDR1 is MNHEY and CDR2 is SMNVEV in the germline V gene (reference sequence).